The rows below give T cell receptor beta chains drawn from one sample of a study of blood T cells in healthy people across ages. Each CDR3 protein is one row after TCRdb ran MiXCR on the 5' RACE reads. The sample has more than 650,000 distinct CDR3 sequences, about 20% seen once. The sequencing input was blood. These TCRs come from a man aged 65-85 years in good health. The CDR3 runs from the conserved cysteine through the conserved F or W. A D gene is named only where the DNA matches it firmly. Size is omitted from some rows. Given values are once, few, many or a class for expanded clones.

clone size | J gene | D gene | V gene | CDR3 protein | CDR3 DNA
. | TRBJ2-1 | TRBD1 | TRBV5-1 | CASSLGGQGLNEQFF | TGCGCCAGCAGCTTGGGTGGACAGGGGCTCAATGAGCAGTTCTTC
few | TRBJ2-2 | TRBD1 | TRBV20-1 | CSASTGPGELFF | TGCAGTGCTTCGACAGGGCCCGGGGAGCTGTTTTTT
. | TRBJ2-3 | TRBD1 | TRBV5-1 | CASSLGQGIPTDTQYF | TGCGCCAGCAGCTTGGGACAGGGAATACCCACAGATACGCAGTATTTT
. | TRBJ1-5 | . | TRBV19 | CASSDVQGNQPQHF | TGTGCCAGTAGCGACGTACAGGGTAATCAGCCCCAGCATTTT
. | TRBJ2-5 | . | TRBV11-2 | CASEGGETQYF | TGTGCCAGCGAGGGAGGAGAGACCCAGTACTTC
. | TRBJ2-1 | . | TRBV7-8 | CASRNLDLAWFQYNEQFF | TGTGCCAGCAGGAATCTGGACCTAGCTTGGTTTCAGTACAATGAGCAGTTCTTC
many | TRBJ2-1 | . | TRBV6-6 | CASRMDGSLNEQFF | TGTGCCAGCAGGATGGACGGAAGCTTAAATGAGCAGTTCTTC
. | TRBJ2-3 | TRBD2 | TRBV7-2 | CASSFGGRWTDTQYF | TGTGCCAGCAGCTTCGGCGGGAGGTGGACAGATACGCAGTATTTT
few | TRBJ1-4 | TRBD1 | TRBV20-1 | CSARDQTGNEKLFF | TGCAGTGCTAGAGATCAGACAGGGAATGAAAAACTGTTTTTT
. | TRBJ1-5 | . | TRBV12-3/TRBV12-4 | CANSLGAGGTQHF | TGTGCCAACAGTTTAGGCGCGGGGGGAACCCAGCATTTT
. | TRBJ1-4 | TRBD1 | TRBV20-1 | CSASSPGQGNEKLFF | TGCAGTGCCAGCTCCCCGGGACAGGGAAATGAAAAACTGTTTTTT
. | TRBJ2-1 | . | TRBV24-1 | CATSEYIDSPTFF | TGTGCCACCAGTGAGTACATAGACTCTCCGACGTTCTTC
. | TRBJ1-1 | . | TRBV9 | CASSVDIRQLKGTEAFF | TGTGCCAGCAGCGTAGATATTCGGCAGCTTAAGGGCACTGAAGCTTTCTTT
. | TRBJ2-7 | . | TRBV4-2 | CASSRAGTSSSYEQYF | TGTGCCAGCAGCCGCGCCGGGACATCCAGCTCCTACGAGCAGTACTTC
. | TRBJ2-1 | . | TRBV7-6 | CASSWGPGNEQFF | TGTGCCAGCAGCTGGGGACCCGGCAATGAGCAGTTCTTC
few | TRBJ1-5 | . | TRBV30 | CAWNKGYDQPQHF | TGTGCCTGGAACAAAGGGTACGATCAGCCCCAGCATTTT
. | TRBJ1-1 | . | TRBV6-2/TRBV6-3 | CASSYFGGGAFF | TGTGCCAGCAGTTACTTTGGGGGGGGAGCTTTCTTT
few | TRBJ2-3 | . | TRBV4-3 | CASSQAHGRRKDTQYF | TGCGCCAGCAGCCAAGCCCATGGGCGCCGCAAAGATACGCAGTATTTT
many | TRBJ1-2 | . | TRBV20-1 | CSAETGLNYGYTF | TGCAGTGCCGAGACAGGACTTAACTATGGCTACACCTTC
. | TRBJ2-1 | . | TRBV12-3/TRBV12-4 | CASMTGSLLNEQFF | TGTGCCAGCATGACCGGGAGTCTCTTAAATGAGCAGTTCTTC
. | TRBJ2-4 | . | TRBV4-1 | CASSQDPGTFKNIQYF | TGCGCCAGCAGCCAAGATCCCGGGACCTTCAAAAACATTCAGTACTTC
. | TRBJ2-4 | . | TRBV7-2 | CASSSHAAKNIQYF | TGTGCCAGCAGCTCCCATGCCGCCAAAAACATTCAGTACTTC
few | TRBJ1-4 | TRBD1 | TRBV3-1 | CASSQRTGGEKLFF | TGTGCCAGCAGCCAAAGGACAGGGGGTGAAAAACTGTTTTTT
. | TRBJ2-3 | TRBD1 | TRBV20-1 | CSASPTGGGPQYF | TGCAGTGCTAGTCCGACAGGGGGCGGTCCGCAGTATTTT
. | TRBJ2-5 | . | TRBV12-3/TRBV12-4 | CASSFVPGTQYF | TGTGCCAGCAGTTTTGTCCCGGGGACCCAGTACTTC
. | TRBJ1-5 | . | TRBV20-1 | CSASVGGAGQPQHF | TGCAGTGCTAGTGTCGGGGGCGCAGGCCAGCCCCAGCATTTT
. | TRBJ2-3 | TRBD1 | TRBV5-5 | CASSLARDRGTLGTDTQYF | TGTGCCAGCAGCTTGGCCCGGGACAGGGGGACTCTCGGCACAGATACGCAGTATTTT
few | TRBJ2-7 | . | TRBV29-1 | CSVGGAYEQYF | TGCAGCGTCGGTGGGGCATACGAGCAGTACTTC
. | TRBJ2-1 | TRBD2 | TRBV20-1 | CSARTSDYNEQFF | TGCAGTGCCCGGACTAGCGATTACAATGAGCAGTTCTTC
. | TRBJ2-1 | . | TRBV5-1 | CASSSTTAGPNEQFF | TGCGCCAGCAGCTCAACGACGGCGGGACCCAATGAGCAGTTCTTC
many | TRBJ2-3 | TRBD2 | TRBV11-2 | CASSSLSGGATDTQYF | TGTGCCAGCAGCAGCCTGTCCGGGGGGGCGACAGATACGCAGTATTTT
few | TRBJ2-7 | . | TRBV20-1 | CSARGSYYEQYF | TGCAGTGCTAGGGGGAGTTACTACGAGCAGTACTTC
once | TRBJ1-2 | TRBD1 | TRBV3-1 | CASSQDLTSGGYGYTF | TGTGCCAGCAGCCAAGATCTTACGTCAGGGGGTTATGGCTACACCTTC
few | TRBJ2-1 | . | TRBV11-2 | CASSLGRGHRNEQFF | TGTGCCAGCAGTCTAGGACGGGGGCATCGCAATGAGCAGTTCTTC
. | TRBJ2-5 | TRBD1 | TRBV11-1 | CASSSGTDRGSRETQYF | TGTGCCAGCAGCTCGGGGACGGACAGGGGGTCCCGTGAGACCCAGTACTTC
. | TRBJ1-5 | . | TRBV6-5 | CASSYLGGQPQHF | TGTGCCAGCAGTTACTTGGGAGGTCAGCCCCAGCATTTT
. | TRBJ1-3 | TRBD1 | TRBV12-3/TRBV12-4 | CASSRTGNPGNTIYF | TGTGCCAGCAGTCGGACAGGGAATCCTGGAAACACCATATATTTT
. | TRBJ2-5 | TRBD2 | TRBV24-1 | CATSDFRSLAGAQETQYF | TGTGCCACCAGTGATTTTAGGTCCCTCGCGGGAGCCCAAGAGACCCAGTACTTC
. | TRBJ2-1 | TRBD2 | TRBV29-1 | CSLTTRTSVDMNEQFF | TGCAGCCTTACCACTAGGACTAGCGTGGATATGAATGAGCAGTTCTTC
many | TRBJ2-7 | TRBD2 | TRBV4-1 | CASSPGTSAHYEQYF | TGCGCCAGCAGCCCTGGGACTAGCGCCCACTACGAGCAGTACTTC
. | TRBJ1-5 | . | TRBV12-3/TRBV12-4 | CASSAAGASNQPQHF | TGTGCCAGCAGCGCAGCAGGGGCCAGCAATCAGCCCCAGCATTTT